The rows below give T cell receptor beta chains drawn from one sample of a study of T cell responses to AZD1222 COVID-19 vaccine. Clones were read by immunoSEQ multiplex PCR, and TCRdb kept only the in-frame ones, dropping some. The profile shows approximately 100,000 clones, approximately 92% of them singletons. The material was peripheral blood, obtained on day 0 of AZD1222 vaccination. The source is an adult in good health. Each CDR3 is given with its conserved first and last residue. Each record gives: J gene, D gene, clone size, V gene, CDR3 DNA, CDR3 protein. D genes are given only for firm matches. Rows may omit the clone size; those that give it use once, few, many or a size class.

>TRBJ1-2|-|-|TRBV15
TGTGCCACCAGCAGAGATCGGGGGGGAGGTGGTGGCTACACCTTC
CATSRDRGGGGGYTF
>TRBJ1-1|-|-|TRBV11-2
TGTGCCAGCAGCTTAGAATGGGTCCCGAACACTGAAGCTTTCTTT
CASSLEWVPNTEAFF
>TRBJ1-3|-|-|TRBV27
TGTGCCAGCAGTCGGGCGTTGGGAAACACCATATATTTT
CASSRALGNTIYF
>TRBJ1-1|-|-|TRBV6-2/TRBV6-3
TGTGCCAGCAGTTACTCGAGGGGGGAGGCTTTCTTT
CASSYSRGEAFF
>TRBJ2-7|-|-|TRBV29-1
TGCAGCGTTTACGGGGGCCTAACCTCCGAGCAGTACTTC
CSVYGGLTSEQYF
>TRBJ1-4|TRBD1|-|TRBV7-9
TGTGCCAGCAGCGTCGGACAGGGGGAGAATAATGAAAAACTGTTTTTT
CASSVGQGENNEKLFF
>TRBJ2-7|-|-|TRBV7-9
TGTGCCAGCAGCTTAGCAGGCGACGAGCAGTACTTC
CASSLAGDEQYF
>TRBJ1-1|-|once|TRBV18
TGTGCCAGCTCACCACTACCTAACACTGAAGCTTTCTTT
CASSPLPNTEAFF
>TRBJ1-2|TRBD1|-|TRBV27
TGTGCCAGCAGTAAGAGACAGGGCTCCTATGGCTACACCTTC
CASSKRQGSYGYTF
>TRBJ2-2|-|-|TRBV19
TGTGCCAGTAGTGGACAGCCGAACACCGGGGAGCTGTTTTTT
CASSGQPNTGELFF
>TRBJ1-2|-|-|TRBV9
TGTGCCAGCAGCGCCTCCACACAGGGCTACACCTTC
CASSASTQGYTF
>TRBJ1-2|-|-|TRBV11-2
TGTGCCAGCAGCTTGGGGCAGAGTTATGGCTACACCTTC
CASSLGQSYGYTF
>TRBJ2-7|-|-|TRBV27
TGTGCCAGCAGCGAAGTTAGAGAGCAGTACTTC
CASSEVREQYF
>TRBJ1-1|-|-|TRBV12-3/TRBV12-4
TGTGCCAGCAGTAAACAGGTTTTCACTGAAGCTTTCTTT
CASSKQVFTEAFF
>TRBJ1-6|-|-|TRBV18
TGTGCCAGCTCCCTTGAACAGTGGATGTCACCCCTCCACTTT
CASSLEQWMSPLHF
>TRBJ2-3|TRBD2|-|TRBV5-5
TGTGCCAGCAGCTCCGGGGGGGGAGCAGATACGCAGTATTTT
CASSSGGGADTQYF
>TRBJ2-2|-|-|TRBV5-1
TGCGCCAGCAGCGAAATTGGGTCCGGGGAGCTGTTTTTT
CASSEIGSGELFF
>TRBJ1-1|TRBD1|-|TRBV29-1
TGCAGCGTTTTGGGGACAGCGACGACCTTTAATATGAACACTGAAGCTTTCTTT
CSVLGTATTFNMNTEAFF
>TRBJ2-7|-|-|TRBV27
TGTGCCAGCAGCACCCTCAGCGGGTTCGAGCAGTACTTC
CASSTLSGFEQYF
>TRBJ2-3|TRBD1|-|TRBV11-2
TGTGCCAGCAGCTTAGCTTACCACAGGGGAACAGATACGCAGTATTTT
CASSLAYHRGTDTQYF
>TRBJ2-1|TRBD1|-|TRBV27
TGTGCCAGCGGCCGGAGACAGGGACATGAGCAGTTCTTC
CASGRRQGHEQFF
>TRBJ1-1|-|-|TRBV20-1
TGCAGTGCTAGTAGAGGGGGTCGAACTGAAGCTTTCTTT
CSASRGGRTEAFF